This TCR beta chain stems from a study of blood T cell repertoires in COVID-19. This table comes from immunoSEQ multiplex PCR, and its TCRdb copy is limited to in-frame clones, with some not included. The sample carries about 250,000 clones, about 82% recorded once. Germline CDR1 and CDR2: SEHNR and FQNEAQ (reference sequence). V lost 3 bases and J 5 bases, leaving 11 bases between the germline ends. The CDR3 is 14 residues long. The origin of this receptor is an elderly woman with COVID-19, enrolled during active disease. Sequences were obtained from peripheral blood. The genes are TRBV7-9 and TRBJ2-1; D perhaps matches TRBD1 (6 bases). CDR3 residues: CASSLDGQNNEQFF. For the CDR3, the DNA is TGTGCCAGCAGCTTGGATGGACAGAACAATGAGCAGTTCTTC. The complete variable domain, with remaining parts taken from reference TRBV7-9 and TRBJ2-1, reads DTGVSQNPRHKITKRGQNVTFRCDPISEHNRLYWYRQTLGQGPEFLTYFQNEAQLEKSRLLSDRFSAERPKGSFSTLEIQRTEQGDSAMYLCASSLDGQNNEQFFGPGTRLTVL.